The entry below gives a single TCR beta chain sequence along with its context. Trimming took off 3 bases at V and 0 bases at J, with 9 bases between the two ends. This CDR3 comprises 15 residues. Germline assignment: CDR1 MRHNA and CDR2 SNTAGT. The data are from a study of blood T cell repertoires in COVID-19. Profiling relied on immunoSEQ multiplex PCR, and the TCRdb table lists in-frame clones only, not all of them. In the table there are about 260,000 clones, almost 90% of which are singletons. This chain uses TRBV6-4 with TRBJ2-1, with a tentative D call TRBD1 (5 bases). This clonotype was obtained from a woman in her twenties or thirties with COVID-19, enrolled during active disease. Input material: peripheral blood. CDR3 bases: TGTGCCAGCAGTGAACAGGCGGACTCCTACAATGAGCAGTTCTTC. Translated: CASSEQADSYNEQFF.